The 15 T cell receptor beta chains reported below all come from one sample, sequenced in a study of T cells of healthy individuals. MiXCR, run by TCRdb on the 5' RACE reads, gives a single entry per CDR3 protein. Counted here are 100,000 or so distinct CDR3 sequences, approximately 15% occurring once; the ten biggest clones make up roughly 6.1%. These TCRs come from a human donor in good health.

This chain joins TRBV11-2 and TRBJ2-2; a possible D gene is TRBD1 (7 bases). CDR3 length: 17 amino acids. V was trimmed by 1 base and J by 1 base, leaving 13 bases between them. The germline V gene has CDR1 SGHAT and CDR2 FQNNGV. The chain's CDR3 is CASSLGRGQMNTGELFF. DNA for the CDR3: TGTGCCAGCAGCTTAGGGAGGGGGCAGATGAACACCGGGGAGCTGTTTTTT.

The sample holds many counts of this clonotype. This sequence joins TRBV19 and TRBJ2-2; the D gene is possibly TRBD2 (6 bases). CDR3 length equals 15 residues. Germline CDR1 LNHDA, CDR2 SQIVND (reference sequence). V dropped 3 bases and J dropped 5 bases, with 13 bases sitting between them. CDR3 loop: CASSISGSQTGELFF. DNA for the CDR3: TGTGCCAGTAGTATTAGCGGCAGCCAAACCGGGGAGCTGTTTTTT.

This clonotype has a handful of counts. The CDR3 DNA is TGCGCCAGCAGCCATGACGACGGTCGAACTAATGAAAAACTGTTTTTT. It is translated as CASSHDDGRTNEKLFF. This chain links TRBV4-3 with TRBJ1-4; D gene ambiguous. From germline, CDR1 is LGHNA and CDR2 YSLEER. Trimming stripped 3 bases from V and 1 base from J, with 12 bases between. This CDR3 has 16 amino acids.

Ten or more counts support this clonotype. This chain links TRBV6-4 with TRBJ1-1; 7 bases map to TRBD1. Germline trimming cut 4 bases from V and 4 bases from J; bases unmatched to any gene: 6. This CDR3 region has 14 residues. Germline loops: CDR1 MRHNA, CDR2 SNTAGT. The CDR3 loop reads CASSGDRVATEAFF. The CDR3 nucleotides read TGTGCCAGCAGTGGCGACAGGGTGGCCACTGAAGCTTTCTTT.

The chain combines TRBV3-1 with TRBJ2-1; tentatively, D is TRBD2 (6 bases). CDR3 length equals 15 residues. The germline CDR1 and CDR2 sequences are LGHDT and YNNKEL (reference sequence). Trimming pared 2 bases from V and 2 bases from J, leaving 10 bases between. The CDR3 DNA is TGTGCCAGCAGCCAATCGGCGGGAACCTACAATGAGCAGTTCTTC. Encoded protein: CASSQSAGTYNEQFF.

V gene TRBV20-1 combines with J gene TRBJ2-3, with a possible D match to TRBD2 (6 bases). The CDR3 is made up of 11 amino acids. Germline-derived CDR1 and CDR2 are DFQATT and SNEGSKA (reference sequence). With 5 bases removed from V and 5 bases from J, the gap between germline ends came to 8 bases. The CDR3 is CSALGGDTQYF. For the CDR3, the DNA is TGCAGTGCTCTCGGGGGAGATACGCAGTATTTT.

The chain employs TRBV10-3 and TRBJ1-1, with 7 bases matching TRBD1. Germline V gene lookup returns CDR1 ENHRY and CDR2 SYGVKD. The CDR3 is 16 amino acids. The V gene end was trimmed by 1 base and the J gene end by 0 bases; junction bases not matched to a gene: 5. The CDR3 protein is CAISELNRGLNTEAFF. The CDR3 nucleotides are TGTGCCATCAGTGAGTTAAACAGGGGATTGAACACTGAAGCTTTCTTT.

This clonotype was seen repeatedly, ten times or more. V usage is TRBV29-1 and J usage is TRBJ2-1; 11 bases map to TRBD1. V lost 6 bases and J lost 4; bases outside the gene matches: 8. Germline assignment: CDR1 SQVTM and CDR2 ANQGSEA. CDR3 length equals 15 residues. The CDR3 DNA reads as TGCAGCGTATCCGGGACAGGGGGAAGGTACAATGAGCAGTTCTTC. Protein: CSVSGTGGRYNEQFF.

As regards this clonotype: Just one base apart from a much larger clone, this may be a read error. The chain combines TRBV28 with TRBJ1-2; 7 bases are a match to TRBD1. The CDR3 is 17 residues long. The V segment lost 7 bases and the J segment 2 bases; nucleotides outside the gene matches: 16. Germline assignment: CDR1 MDHEN and CDR2 SYDVKM. The CDR3 region is CASTPPPIGGTNYGYTF. CDR3 bases: TGTGCCAGCACCCCACCCCCCATAGGGGGCACAAACTATGGCTACACCTTC.

This clonotype has ten or more counts. This chain uses TRBV9 with TRBJ2-7; D possibly corresponds to TRBD1 (6 bases). The germline gives CDR1 SGDLS, CDR2 YYNGEE. The V end was cut by 0 bases, the J end by 4 bases, with 14 bases between. The CDR3 consists of 15 residues. CDR3 bases: TGTGCCAGCAGCGTAGGTGGACAGCCTATTTACGAGCAGTACTTC. Its translation is CASSVGGQPIYEQYF.

This clonotype was seen only a few times. The chain recombines TRBV28 with TRBJ2-3; possibly TRBD1 or TRBD2 for D (5 bases each). Per the germline V gene, CDR1 is MDHEN and CDR2 is SYDVKM. CDR3 length equals 15 residues. With 3 bases removed from V and 0 bases from J, the gap between germline ends came to 10 bases. In nucleotides, the CDR3 is TGTGCCAGCAGTTTGCAGAGGGGAAGCACAGATACGCAGTATTTT. It specifies CASSLQRGSTDTQYF. Full variable domain (missing parts from reference TRBV28 and TRBJ2-3): DVKVTQSSRYLVKRTGEKVFLECVQDMDHENMFWYRQDPGLGLRLIYFSYDVKMKEKGDIPEGYSVSREKKERFSLILESASTNQTSMYLCASSLQRGSTDTQYFGPGTRLTVL.

DNA of the CDR3: TGTGCCAGCAGCTTAGCCTGGGACAGGGCGACCGGGGAGCTGTTTTTT. It encodes CASSLAWDRATGELFF. The J gene is TRBJ2-2, the V gene TRBV7-9; 9 bases align to TRBD1. The CDR3 spans 16 residues. J was trimmed by 5 bases and V by 0 bases; bases with no gene match: 4. CDR1 is SEHNR and CDR2 is FQNEAQ in the germline V gene (reference sequence). The variable domain in full, completed from reference TRBV7-9 and TRBJ2-2, reads DTGVSQNPRHKITKRGQNVTFRCDPISEHNRLYWYRQTLGQGPEFLTYFQNEAQLEKSRLLSDRFSAERPKGSFSTLEIQRTEQGDSAMYLCASSLAWDRATGELFFGEGSRLTVL.

This clonotype rates as medium-sized. The gene calls are TRBV14 and TRBJ1-1; D is uncertain. V gave up 2 bases and J gave up 3 bases, with 13 bases separating them. The CDR3 extends over 15 amino acids. Germline V lookup: CDR1 SGHDN, CDR2 FVKESK. The CDR3 DNA sequence: TGTGCCAGCAGCCAACGGAGGCCAAGGGACACTGAAGCTTTCTTT. Its protein is CASSQRRPRDTEAFF.

The chain couples TRBV3-1 to TRBJ2-7; 9 bases align to TRBD2. Germline V gives CDR1 LGHDT, CDR2 YNNKEL (reference sequence). V lost 2 bases and J lost 4; bases outside the gene matches: 6. CDR3 length: 15 residues. For the CDR3, the DNA is TGTGCCAGCAGCCAATCATCTAGCGGGGCTTACGAGCAGTACTTC. Residues: CASSQSSSGAYEQYF.

This clonotype was found a few times. The chain is built from TRBV6-6 and TRBJ1-5, with unresolved D. Germline CDR1 MNHNY, CDR2 SVGAGI (reference sequence). This CDR3 is 13 amino acids long. Deletions cut 6 bases from V and 9 bases from J, with 15 bases between. The chain's CDR3 is CASSLNGYGPQHF. The CDR3 coding sequence is TGTGCCAGCAGCCTCAACGGTTATGGGCCCCAGCATTTT.